Below, 23 T cell receptor beta chains from the same sample are listed, as sequenced in a study of blood T cell repertoires in COVID-19. Repertoires were generated with immunoSEQ multiplex PCR, while TCRdb's copy carries only in-frame clones and drops some. The data show around 250,000 clones, roughly four fifths seen once. Material for sequencing was peripheral blood. These receptors all come from a woman between 18 and 30 years old with acute or convalescent COVID-19.

The J gene is TRBJ1-5, the V gene TRBV5-1, with D uncertain. Germline-derived CDR1 and CDR2 are SGHRS and YFSETQ. Trimming removed 0 bases from V and 3 bases from J, with 13 bases in between. CDR3 length: 16 amino acids. CDR3 DNA sequence: TGCGCCAGCAGCTTGGACGCGGCGAACCCCAATCAGCCCCAGCATTTT. The encoded protein is CASSLDAANPNQPQHF.

This clone is a singleton in its sample. This chain joins TRBV6-2 or TRBV6-3 and TRBJ1-2; the match to TRBD1 covers 7 bases. This CDR3 contains 17 residues. Germline CDR1 MNHEY, CDR2 SVGEGT. The trim removed 0 bases at V and 4 bases at J, leaving 11 bases unmatched. Here the CDR3 reads CASSYSRDTGQVYGYTF. The CDR3, as DNA: TGTGCCAGCAGTTACTCGCGGGACACCGGACAGGTCTATGGCTACACCTTC.

A few counts support this clone. The chain joins TRBV5-1 to TRBJ2-7; 9 positions match TRBD1. Germline V lookup: CDR1 SGHRS, CDR2 YFSETQ. The CDR3 totals 14 residues. V shed 4 bases and J 4 bases; nucleotides not matched to a gene: 6. CDR3 DNA: TGCGCCAGCAGCGGGACAGGGACTCTATACGAGCAGTACTTC. Encoded protein: CASSGTGTLYEQYF.

The chain couples TRBV11-3 to TRBJ2-1; 9 nucleotides line up with TRBD2. Trimming took 5 bases from V and 5 from J; bases not matched to a gene: 19. The CDR3 spans 19 residues. In germline, CDR1 is SGHNT, CDR2 YENEEA. The CDR3, as DNA: TGTGCCAGCAGCATTGGGCTAGCGGGACCGGGGGCGCTCGACAATGAGCAGTTCTTC. It encodes CASSIGLAGPGALDNEQFF. Supplemented by reference TRBV11-3 and TRBJ2-1, the full variable domain reads EAGVVQSPRYKIIEKKQPVAFWCNPISGHNTLYWYLQNLGQGPELLIRYENEEAVDDSQLPKDRFSAERLKGVDSTLKIQPAELGDSAVYLCASSIGLAGPGALDNEQFFGPGTRLTVL.

This clone was counted a few times. The gene calls are TRBV5-1 and TRBJ2-3; 12 positions match TRBD2. The V and J ends lost 2 bases and 4 bases, in that order; junction bases with no gene match: 5. The CDR3 runs to 16 residues. Per the germline V gene, CDR1 is SGHRS and CDR2 is YFSETQ. The CDR3 loop is CASSFLAGGLSDTQYF. In DNA, the CDR3 is TGCGCCAGCAGCTTCCTAGCGGGAGGGCTTTCAGATACGCAGTATTTT.

The rearrangement uses TRBV29-1 and TRBJ1-1; 8 nucleotides agree with TRBD1. Per the germline V gene, CDR1 is SQVTM and CDR2 is ANQGSEA. The length of the CDR3 is 15 residues. V trimming: 6 bases; J trimming: 1 base; junction bases outside the gene matches: 10. This CDR3 reads CSVAGQGATNTEAFF. The CDR3 region has the DNA TGCAGCGTGGCCGGGCAGGGGGCGACGAACACTGAAGCTTTCTTT.

The chain links TRBV28 to TRBJ2-3; 10 bases are a match to TRBD1. V dropped 5 bases and J dropped 6; count of bases not matched to a gene: 14. Germline V lookup: CDR1 MDHEN, CDR2 SYDVKM. This CDR3 has 17 amino acids. DNA for the CDR3: TGTGCCAGCAGTCCCGGGACAGGGGAGAGGAGTTGGGATACGCAGTATTTT. It translates to CASSPGTGERSWDTQYF.

This clone was seen once. DNA for the CDR3: TGTGCCAGCAGTGAACGGCAGGGGGCGGGTAGCAATCAGCCCCAGCATTTT. This gives the protein CASSERQGAGSNQPQHF. This chain joins TRBV2 and TRBJ1-5; 8 bases agree with TRBD1. Germline loops: CDR1 SNHLY, CDR2 FYNNEI. The CDR3 consists of 17 residues. The V and J ends lost 2 bases and 0 bases, in that order; junction bases with no gene match: 6.

The chain couples TRBV28 to TRBJ1-1; D unresolved. There are 17 residues in the CDR3. The germline gives CDR1 MDHEN, CDR2 SYDVKM. V was cut by 3 bases and J by 0 bases, with 17 bases left in between. Here the CDR3 reads CASSFDGREIMNTEAFF. The CDR3 DNA is TGTGCCAGCAGTTTCGACGGGCGGGAGATCATGAACACTGAAGCTTTCTTT.

The chain uses TRBV3-1 (or the pseudogene TRBV3-2) and TRBJ1-2; D may be TRBD1 (6 bases). Germline lookup yields CDR1 LGHDT and CDR2 YNNKEL (reference sequence). Trimming cost V 4 bases and J 0 bases, with 12 bases left between them. This CDR3 region has 15 residues. The CDR3 DNA is TGTGCCAGCAGCCGGACAGATCCCACTAACTATGGCTACACCTTC. This translates into CASSRTDPTNYGYTF.

The rearrangement joins TRBV24-1 to TRBJ2-3; D is ambiguous. Germline loops: CDR1 KGHDR, CDR2 SFDVKD. The CDR3 consists of 12 residues. Deletions cut 9 bases from V and 2 bases from J, with 8 bases between. The CDR3 loop reads CATGDVTDTQYF. CDR3 in DNA: TGTGCCACCGGAGACGTCACAGATACGCAGTATTTT.

The chain employs TRBV14 and TRBJ1-1; D unclear. Germline V gives CDR1 SGHDN, CDR2 FVKESK. The germline V and J ends were trimmed by 1 base and 1 base, with 10 bases remaining between them. The CDR3 covers 15 residues. In DNA, the CDR3 is TGTGCCAGCAGCCAAGTTTCTAACCAGAACACTGAAGCTTTCTTT. Translating it yields CASSQVSNQNTEAFF.

This clone was detected once. The rearrangement joins TRBV9 to TRBJ1-4; 8 bases are shared with TRBD1. This CDR3 has 17 amino acids. After removal of 4 bases from V and 5 bases from J, the junction contained 13 bases not matched to a gene. The germline CDR1 and CDR2 sequences are SGDLS and YYNGEE. CDR3 in amino acids: CASSPSQTTGANEKLFF. CDR3 bases: TGTGCCAGCAGCCCCAGCCAGACGACAGGGGCAAATGAAAAACTGTTTTTT.

This clone turned up a few times. The J gene is TRBJ1-1, the V gene TRBV30; 10 nucleotides align to TRBD1. The CDR3 is 14 amino acids. Trimming at V came to 2 bases and at J to 4 bases, leaving 4 bases not matched to a gene. The germline V gene encodes CDR1 GTSNPN and CDR2 SVGIG (reference sequence). CDR3 coding DNA: TGTGCCTGGAGTAGGGACAGGGGTGGCACTGAAGCTTTCTTT. It translates to CAWSRDRGGTEAFF.

J is TRBJ2-1 and V is TRBV19; 9 nucleotides align to TRBD1. V lost 9 bases, J lost 8 bases, and 14 bases stayed unmatched. The germline CDR1 and CDR2 sequences are LNHDA and SQIVND (reference sequence). The CDR3 is made up of 15 amino acids. The CDR3 here is CASTQPGQGSDEQFF. Written as DNA, the CDR3 is TGTGCCAGCACACAACCGGGACAGGGATCCGATGAGCAGTTCTTC.

This chain joins TRBV9 and TRBJ2-5, with a weak D call TRBD1 (6 bases). Trimming left V 4 bases short and J 4 bases short, with 20 bases between. The CDR3 has 16 amino acids. Per germline, CDR1 SGDLS and CDR2 YYNGEE. CDR3 amino acids: CASSFSGAGVGETQYF. The DNA for the CDR3 is TGTGCCAGCAGCTTCTCCGGGGCAGGGGTAGGAGAGACCCAGTACTTC.

The chain recombines TRBV9 with TRBJ2-5; 10 bases are shared with TRBD2. Looked up from germline, CDR1 is SGDLS and CDR2 is YYNGEE. V gave up 1 base and J gave up 4 bases; unmatched junction bases: 7. The CDR3 has 16 residues. The CDR3 sequence is CASSVLELAGAETQYF. CDR3 sequence (DNA): TGTGCCAGCAGCGTATTGGAGCTAGCGGGAGCAGAGACCCAGTACTTC.

The chain couples TRBV18 to TRBJ2-3; D might be TRBD1 (5 bases). In germline, CDR1 is KGHSH, CDR2 LQKENI. V lost 10 bases and J lost 2, with 13 bases in between. This CDR3 contains 13 residues. The CDR3 bases are TGTGCCACCATAGGACAAAACACAGATACGCAGTATTTT. This gives the protein CATIGQNTDTQYF.

The chain employs TRBV7-2 and TRBJ2-7, with D maybe TRBD2 (5 bases). This CDR3 spans 14 amino acids. The V end lost 6 bases, the J end lost 2 bases, and 14 bases lay between the germline ends. The germline gives CDR1 SGHTA, CDR2 FQGNSA. In DNA form, the CDR3 reads TGTGCCAGCAGTTCTAGCTTTCCACCCTACGAGCAGTACTTC. Its translation is CASSSSFPPYEQYF.

V usage is TRBV18 and J usage is TRBJ2-2, with D perhaps matching TRBD2 (6 bases). Trimming took off 1 base at V and 4 bases at J, with 16 bases between the two ends. Germline V CDR1 and CDR2: KGHSH, LQKENI. The length of the CDR3 is 17 residues. Here the CDR3 reads CASSPLAPGDGTGELFF. CDR3 DNA sequence: TGTGCCAGCTCACCACTGGCCCCGGGAGACGGCACCGGGGAGCTGTTTTTT.

The chain uses TRBV28 and TRBJ2-7, with D perhaps matching TRBD2 (7 bases). Between the trimmed V and J ends, which lost 8 bases and 3 bases, there was a span of 17 bases. Per the germline V gene, CDR1 is MDHEN and CDR2 is SYDVKM. This CDR3 spans 14 amino acids. DNA of the CDR3: TGTGCCAGCGGGGGGGGCACCGGTTACTACGAGCAGTACTTC. Translated: CASGGGTGYYEQYF. The whole variable domain, remainder taken from reference TRBV28 and TRBJ2-7, is DVKVTQSSRYLVKRTGEKVFLECVQDMDHENMFWYRQDPGLGLRLIYFSYDVKMKEKGDIPEGYSVSREKKERFSLILESASTNQTSMYLCASGGGTGYYEQYFGPGTRLTVT.

The chain carries TRBV28 and TRBJ2-3; no reliable D call. The CDR3 consists of 17 residues. V dropped 6 bases and J dropped 3 bases, with 22 bases sitting between them. The germline V gene encodes CDR1 MDHEN and CDR2 SYDVKM. The CDR3 loop is CASSPPLVAESTDTQYF. The CDR3 DNA reads TGTGCCAGCAGCCCACCCTTGGTAGCAGAGAGTACAGATACGCAGTATTTT.

The gene calls are TRBV7-2 and TRBJ2-5; D ambiguous. Germline V CDR1 and CDR2: SGHTA, FQGNSA. The CDR3 loop spans 14 amino acids. V was trimmed by 5 bases and J by 2 bases, leaving 12 bases between them. The CDR3 sequence: CASSTRLVQETQYF. CDR3 bases: TGTGCCAGCAGCACACGACTTGTTCAAGAGACCCAGTACTTC.